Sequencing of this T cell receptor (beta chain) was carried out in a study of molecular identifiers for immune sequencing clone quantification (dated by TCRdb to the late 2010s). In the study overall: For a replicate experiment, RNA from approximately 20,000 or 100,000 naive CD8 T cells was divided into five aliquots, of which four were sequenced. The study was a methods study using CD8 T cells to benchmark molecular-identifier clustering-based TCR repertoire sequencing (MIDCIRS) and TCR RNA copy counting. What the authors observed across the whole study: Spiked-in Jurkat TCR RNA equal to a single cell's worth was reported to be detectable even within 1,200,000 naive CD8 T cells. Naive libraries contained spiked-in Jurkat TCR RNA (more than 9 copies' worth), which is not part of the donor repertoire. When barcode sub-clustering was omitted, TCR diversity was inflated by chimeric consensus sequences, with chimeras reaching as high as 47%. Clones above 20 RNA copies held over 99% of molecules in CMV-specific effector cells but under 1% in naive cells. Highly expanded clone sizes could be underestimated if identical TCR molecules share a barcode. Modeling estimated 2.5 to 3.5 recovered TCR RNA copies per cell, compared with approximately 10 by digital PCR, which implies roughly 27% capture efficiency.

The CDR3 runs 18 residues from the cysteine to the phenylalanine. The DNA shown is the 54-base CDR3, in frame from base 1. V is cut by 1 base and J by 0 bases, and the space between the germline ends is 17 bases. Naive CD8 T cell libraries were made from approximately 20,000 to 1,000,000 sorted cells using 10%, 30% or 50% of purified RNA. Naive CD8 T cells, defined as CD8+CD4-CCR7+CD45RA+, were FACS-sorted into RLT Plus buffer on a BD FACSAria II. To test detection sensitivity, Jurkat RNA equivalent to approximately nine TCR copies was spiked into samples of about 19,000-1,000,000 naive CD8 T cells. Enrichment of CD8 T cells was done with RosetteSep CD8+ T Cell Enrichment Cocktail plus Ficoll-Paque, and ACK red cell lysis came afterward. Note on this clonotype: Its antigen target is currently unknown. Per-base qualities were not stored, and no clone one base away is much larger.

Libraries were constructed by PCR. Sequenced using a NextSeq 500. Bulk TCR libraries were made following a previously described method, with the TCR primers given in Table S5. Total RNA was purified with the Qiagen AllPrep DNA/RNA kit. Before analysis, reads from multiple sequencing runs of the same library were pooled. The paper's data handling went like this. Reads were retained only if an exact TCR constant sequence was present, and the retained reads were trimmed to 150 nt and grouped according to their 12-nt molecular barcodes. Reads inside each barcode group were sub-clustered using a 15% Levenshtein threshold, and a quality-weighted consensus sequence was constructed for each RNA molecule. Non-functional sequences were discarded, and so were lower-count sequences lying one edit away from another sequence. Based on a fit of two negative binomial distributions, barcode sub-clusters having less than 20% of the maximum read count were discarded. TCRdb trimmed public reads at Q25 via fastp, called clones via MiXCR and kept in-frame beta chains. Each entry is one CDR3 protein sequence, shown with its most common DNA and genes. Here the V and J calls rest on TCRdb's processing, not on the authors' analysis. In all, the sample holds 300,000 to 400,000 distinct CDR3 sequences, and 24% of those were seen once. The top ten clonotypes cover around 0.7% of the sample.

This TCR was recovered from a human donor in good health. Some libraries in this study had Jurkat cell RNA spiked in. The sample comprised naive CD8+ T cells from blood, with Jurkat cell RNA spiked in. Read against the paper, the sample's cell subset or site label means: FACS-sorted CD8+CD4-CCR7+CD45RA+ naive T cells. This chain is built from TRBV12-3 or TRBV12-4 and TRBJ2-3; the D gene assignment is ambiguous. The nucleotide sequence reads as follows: TGTGCCAGCAGTTTAGTGGCTACTACAACTCCAAGCACAGATACGCAGTATTTT. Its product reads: CASSLVATTTPSTDTQYF.